This passage covers 19 T cell receptor beta chains from one sample sequenced in a study of technical replicates of blood from several donors. Libraries were prepared by immunoSEQ multiplex PCR; TCRdb keeps only in-frame clonotypes and omits some of them. The sample records 90,000 to 100,000 clones, 90% to 97% being singletons. The sequenced sample was T cells isolated from PBMCs. The source is a human donor in good health.

V is TRBV19 and J is TRBJ2-7; 7 positions match TRBD1. This CDR3 is built from 15 residues. Germline CDR1 LNHDA, CDR2 SQIVND (reference sequence). J lost 9 bases, V lost 1 base, and 12 bases had no gene match. The DNA for the CDR3 is TGTGCCAGTAGTATAGGAATAGGGGGCCAGTCGGCGCAGTACTTC. This encodes CASSIGIGGQSAQYF.

The chain is built from TRBV28 and TRBJ2-7, with 8 bases fitting TRBD2. Germline CDR1 reads MDHEN; CDR2 reads SYDVKM. With 8 bases clipped from V and 1 base from J, the junction kept 4 bases outside the gene matches. The CDR3 extends over 13 amino acids. The CDR3 protein is CASYRGGSYEQYF. The CDR3 coding sequence is TGTGCCAGCTACCGGGGGGGGTCCTACGAGCAGTACTTC.

V gene TRBV4-3 combines with J gene TRBJ2-7; D ambiguous. Germline V lookup: CDR1 LGHNA, CDR2 YSLEER. Trimming took off 0 bases at V and 5 bases at J, with 11 bases between the two ends. This CDR3 comprises 14 residues. CDR3 protein: CASSQDREVHEQYF. CDR3 in DNA: TGCGCCAGCAGCCAAGATAGAGAGGTCCACGAGCAGTACTTC.

This clone was detected once. The chain carries TRBV7-8 and TRBJ2-7, with 11 bases fitting TRBD2. Germline lookup yields CDR1 SGHVS and CDR2 FQNEAQ. The CDR3 extends over 20 amino acids. The V segment lost 0 bases and the J segment 0 bases; nucleotides outside the gene matches: 13. In DNA form, the CDR3 reads TGTGCCAGCAGCTTAGCCCAACTAGCGGGAGTTGGATTGAGCTCCTACGAGCAGTACTTC. Its translation is CASSLAQLAGVGLSSYEQYF.

V is TRBV6-9 and J is TRBJ2-2; 12 bases map to TRBD2. Trimming removed 6 bases from V and 5 bases from J; junction bases left unmatched: 4. The germline gives CDR1 MNHGY, CDR2 SVAAGI. This CDR3 region has 15 residues. DNA for the CDR3: TGTGCCAGCAGGGGCGGGACTAGCGGGACCGGGGAGCTGTTTTTT. Protein sequence: CASRGGTSGTGELFF.

The J gene is TRBJ2-7, the V gene TRBV6-5; D is unresolved. The germline V and J ends were trimmed by 6 bases and 3 bases, with 12 bases remaining between them. CDR1 is MNHEY and CDR2 is SVGAGI in the germline V gene. This CDR3 has 13 amino acids. In nucleotides, the CDR3 is TGTGCCAGCAGCCTTCACATGGTCTACGAGCAGTACTTC. It yields the protein CASSLHMVYEQYF.

This rearrangement joins TRBV2 to TRBJ2-1; D gene uncertain. This CDR3 is 12 amino acids long. Germline loops: CDR1 SNHLY, CDR2 FYNNEI. V gave up 11 bases and J gave up 3 bases, with 11 bases separating them. CDR3 sequence (DNA): TGTGCCGGAGCCCCGGGCTACAATGAGCAGTTCTTC. The encoded protein is CAGAPGYNEQFF.

The rearrangement links TRBV4-2 to TRBJ1-5, with TRBD1 identical over 8 bases. Looked up from germline, CDR1 is LGHNA and CDR2 is YNFKEQ. The CDR3 has 13 amino acids. V trimming: 4 bases; J trimming: 11 bases; junction bases outside the gene matches: 7. The CDR3 region has the DNA TGTGCCAGCAGCCTGACAGGGGCTGGGACCCAGCATTTT. Amino acids: CASSLTGAGTQHF.

The gene calls are TRBV7-2 and TRBJ2-1, with 7 positions matching TRBD2. J gave up 11 bases and V 6 bases, and 4 bases lay outside the gene matches. The CDR3 is 11 residues long. The germline V gene encodes CDR1 SGHTA and CDR2 FQGNSA. CDR3 residues: CASREAGKQFF. The CDR3, as DNA: TGTGCCAGCAGGGAAGCGGGGAAGCAGTTCTTC. The full variable domain, rest sourced from reference TRBV7-2 and TRBJ2-1, is GAGVSQSPSNKVTEKGKDVELRCDPISGHTALYWYRQSLGQGLEFLIYFQGNSAPDKSGLPSDRFSAERTGGSVSTLTIQRTQQEDSAVYLCASREAGKQFFGPGTRLTVL.

The chain couples TRBV21-1 to TRBJ1-5; TRBD1 is the table's D call, not checked against the DNA. TRBV21-1 is annotated as a pseudogene. The CDR3 is 13 residues long. CDR3: CASSKDRDQPQHF. In nucleotides, the CDR3 is TGTGCCAGCAGCAAGGACAGGGATCAGCCCCAGCATTTT.

The J gene is TRBJ2-5, the V gene TRBV27; weak D call: TRBD2 (8 bases). Germline V CDR1 and CDR2: MNHEY, SMNVEV (reference sequence). The CDR3 is made up of 19 amino acids. This chain's CDR3 is CDRGMAGGWTMGIQETQYF. Here the CDR3 DNA reads TGTGACAGGGGTATGGCGGGAGGTTGGACGATGGGTATCCAAGAGACCCAGTACTTC.

This chain connects TRBV30 to TRBJ2-2; D unresolved. This CDR3 contains 12 residues. V lost 4 bases, J lost 4 bases, and 7 bases lay in between. Germline assignment: CDR1 GTSNPN and CDR2 SVGIG (reference sequence). CDR3 in DNA: TGTGCCTGGAATTCAGTCACCGGGGAGCTGTTTTTT. Amino acids: CAWNSVTGELFF.

The chain has TRBV2 and TRBJ2-7; 9 nucleotides line up with TRBD1. The CDR3 is 15 amino acids. Germline assignment: CDR1 SNHLY and CDR2 FYNNEI. V was clipped by 4 bases and J by 7 bases; unmatched bases: 11. The CDR3 coding sequence is TGTGCCAGCAGTGTTGGGACAGGGCTTCCGGGGGAGCAGTACTTC. Its translation is CASSVGTGLPGEQYF.

The rearrangement uses TRBV5-6 and TRBJ2-1, with 7 bases that match TRBD1. Germline CDR1 is SGHDT and CDR2 is YYEEEE. Trimming at V came to 2 bases and at J to 8 bases, leaving 4 bases not matched to a gene. The CDR3 runs 13 residues. CDR3 loop: CASSLQGPDEQFF. Here the CDR3 DNA reads TGTGCCAGCAGCTTACAGGGGCCCGATGAGCAGTTCTTC.

The chain carries TRBV28 and TRBJ1-1; no clear D gene. The V end lost 7 bases, the J end lost 6 bases, and 21 bases lay between the germline ends. The CDR3 spans 15 residues. The germline gives CDR1 MDHEN, CDR2 SYDVKM. DNA of the CDR3: TGTGCCAGCACACTCATAGGCGGAGGTAATTCTGAAGCTTTCTTT. Translated: CASTLIGGGNSEAFF.

The chain couples TRBV4-2 to TRBJ2-1; 12 positions match TRBD2. Germline-derived CDR1 and CDR2 are LGHNA and YNFKEQ. CDR3 length equals 16 residues. V shed 1 base and J 7 bases; nucleotides not matched to a gene: 5. CDR3 nucleotides: TGTGCCAGCAGCCAAGCTAGACTAGCGGGAGCTAATGAGCAGTTCTTC. It specifies CASSQARLAGANEQFF.

The chain recombines TRBV7-9 with TRBJ2-1, with 12 bases aligning to TRBD2. With 1 base clipped from V and 7 bases from J, the junction kept 2 bases outside the gene matches. Per germline, CDR1 SEHNR and CDR2 FQNEAQ (reference sequence). The CDR3 is 15 amino acids. CDR3 in amino acids: CASSLVLAGGNEQFF. CDR3 DNA sequence: TGTGCCAGCAGCTTAGTTCTAGCGGGAGGGAATGAGCAGTTCTTC.

The rearrangement uses TRBV7-2 and TRBJ1-2; D may be TRBD1 (5 bases). Trimming left V 1 base short and J 2 bases short, with 5 bases between. CDR3 length: 13 residues. Per germline, CDR1 SGHTA and CDR2 FQGNSA. The CDR3 loop reads CASSLGQNYGYTF. The CDR3 DNA reads TGTGCCAGCAGCTTAGGACAGAACTATGGCTACACCTTC.

This clone was counted once. This chain uses TRBV29-1 with TRBJ2-5; maybe TRBD1 (5 bases). Germline V CDR1 and CDR2: SQVTM, ANQGSEA. This CDR3 is 12 amino acids long. Trimming removed 4 bases from V and 3 bases from J, with 9 bases in between. This chain's CDR3 is CSVGVREETQYF. As DNA, the CDR3 is TGCAGCGTTGGGGTCAGGGAAGAGACCCAGTACTTC.